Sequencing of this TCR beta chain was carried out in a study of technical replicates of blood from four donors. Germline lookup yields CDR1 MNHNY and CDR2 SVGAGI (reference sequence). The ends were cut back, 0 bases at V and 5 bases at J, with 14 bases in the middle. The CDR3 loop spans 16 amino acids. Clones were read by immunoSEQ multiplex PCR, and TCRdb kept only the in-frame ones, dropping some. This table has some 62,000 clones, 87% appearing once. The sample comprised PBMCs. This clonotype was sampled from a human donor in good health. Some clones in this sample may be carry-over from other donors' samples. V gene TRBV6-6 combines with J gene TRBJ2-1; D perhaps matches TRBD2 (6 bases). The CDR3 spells CASSYSSGRGHNEQFF. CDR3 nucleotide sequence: TGTGCCAGCAGTTACTCATCGGGGCGGGGTCACAATGAGCAGTTCTTC.